Following are 9 T cell receptor beta chains from one sample sequenced in a study of T cell responses to AZD1222 COVID-19 vaccine. Clones were sequenced by immunoSEQ multiplex PCR, and TCRdb holds only the in-frame ones, with some missing. The table lists about 69,000 clones, 83% of them singletons. The specimen comprised peripheral blood, sampled 28 days after the second AZD1222 dose. The source is an adult who received the AZD1222 COVID-19 vaccine.

The V and J genes are TRBV2 and TRBJ1-1, with D uncertain. This CDR3 contains 12 residues. The germline gives CDR1 SNHLY, CDR2 FYNNEI. V was shortened by 4 bases and J by 11 bases, with 14 bases between the two germline ends. The CDR3 loop is CASSARPTGAFF. CDR3 in DNA: TGTGCCAGCAGTGCCCGTCCGACGGGGGCTTTCTTT.

This chain links TRBV7-9 with TRBJ1-4; the D is unclear. V lost 5 bases to trimming and J lost 4 bases, with 11 bases between them. The V gene's germline CDR1 is SEHNR and CDR2 FQNEAQ (reference sequence). The length of the CDR3 is 14 residues. CDR3 nucleotides: TGTGCCAGCAGCCCAGCCGTGGGTAATGAAAAACTGTTTTTT. The encoded protein is CASSPAVGNEKLFF. The full variable domain, rest sourced from reference TRBV7-9 and TRBJ1-4, is DTGVSQNPRHKITKRGQNVTFRCDPISEHNRLYWYRQTLGQGPEFLTYFQNEAQLEKSRLLSDRFSAERPKGSFSTLEIQRTEQGDSAMYLCASSPAVGNEKLFFGSGTQLSVL.

The DNA for the CDR3 is TGCGCCAGCAGCTTGGATAGGGGGGAGACCCAGTACTTC. This sequence encodes CASSLDRGETQYF. This sequence joins TRBV5-1 and TRBJ2-5; D may be TRBD1 (6 bases). Trimming stripped 0 bases from V and 5 bases from J, with 8 bases between. CDR3 length: 13 residues. Looked up from germline, CDR1 is SGHRS and CDR2 is YFSETQ. The full variable domain, its missing parts supplied by reference TRBV5-1 and TRBJ2-5, is KAGVTQTPRYLIKTRGQQVTLSCSPISGHRSVSWYQQTPGQGLQFLFEYFSETQRNKGNFPGRFSGRQFSNSRSEMNVSTLELGDSALYLCASSLDRGETQYFGPGTRLLVL.

The rearrangement uses TRBV7-9 and TRBJ1-5; perhaps TRBD1 as D (5 bases). Trimming took 2 bases from V and 7 from J, leaving 12 bases between them. The CDR3 runs 14 residues. Germline values: CDR1 SEHNR, CDR2 FQNEAQ (reference sequence). DNA of the CDR3: TGTGCCAGCAGCTTACAGGCAGGGCAACAGCCCCAGCATTTT. Translated: CASSLQAGQQPQHF.

This clone was recorded many times. The gene calls are TRBV28 and TRBJ2-7; D unresolved. V was cut by 5 bases and J by 6 bases, with 8 bases left in between. Germline CDR1 is MDHEN and CDR2 is SYDVKM. The CDR3 length is 11 residues. CDR3 bases: TGTGCCAGCAGTCCGAGTGGCGAGCAGTACTTC. Protein sequence: CASSPSGEQYF.

The V call is TRBV7-9, the J call TRBJ1-1; tentatively, D is TRBD1 (5 bases). The germline V and J ends were trimmed by 2 bases and 5 bases, with 9 bases remaining between them. This CDR3 comprises 13 residues. Germline V gene sequence: CDR1 SEHNR, CDR2 FQNEAQ (reference sequence). DNA of the CDR3: TGTGCCAGCAGCTTACGTGCAGGGACTGAAGCTTTCTTT. As protein: CASSLRAGTEAFF.

This clone was seen only once. The chain links TRBV27 to TRBJ1-5; D is possibly TRBD1 (5 bases). CDR1 and CDR2 (germline): MNHEY, SMNVEV (reference sequence). This CDR3 comprises 13 residues. Trimming removed 11 bases at V and 3 bases at J, with 14 bases between. The CDR3 coding sequence is TGTGCCGGATTCAGGGAGCACAATCAGCCCCAGCATTTT. Amino acid sequence: CAGFREHNQPQHF.

This chain uses TRBV7-2 with TRBJ2-5; D remains unclear. There are 12 residues in the CDR3. CDR1 and CDR2 (germline): SGHTA, FQGNSA. Trimming removed 6 bases from V and 6 bases from J, with 11 bases in between. The CDR3 here is CASRAESQTQYF. The CDR3 DNA follows: TGTGCCAGCAGGGCTGAGTCACAGACCCAGTACTTC. The full variable domain, completed using reference TRBV7-2 and TRBJ2-5, is GAGVSQSPSNKVTEKGKDVELRCDPISGHTALYWYRQSLGQGLEFLIYFQGNSAPDKSGLPSDRFSAERTGGSVSTLTIQRTQQEDSAVYLCASRAESQTQYFGPGTRLLVL.

This chain links TRBV7-8 with TRBJ1-2, with TRBD1 identical over 8 bases. V was pared by 3 bases and J by 0 bases, with 9 bases of the junction left unmatched. The CDR3 consists of 17 residues. Germline V lookup: CDR1 SGHVS, CDR2 FQNEAQ. This CDR3 is CASSFGPGQAANYGYTF. CDR3 coding DNA: TGTGCCAGCAGCTTTGGGCCGGGACAGGCAGCTAACTATGGCTACACCTTC.